These T cell receptor beta chains were read from a single sample in a study of T cells after yellow fever vaccination. TCRdb redid the calling of the 5' RACE reads with MiXCR, one entry per CDR3 protein. The data hold fewer than 350,000 distinct CDR3 sequences, with around 3.6% observed a single time. Sequencing was performed on PBMCs, taken on the day of the yellow fever booster vaccination. These TCRs come from a man younger than 30 who received the YFV17D yellow fever vaccine. Each CDR3 is given with its conserved first and last residue. The order of the fields is clone size, V gene, D gene, J gene, CDR3 DNA, CDR3 protein. The D gene is left open where the match is weak. Only some rows state a clone size, as once, few, many or a class for expanded clones.

few	TRBV7-9	.	TRBJ1-3	TGTGCCAGCAGCCTCGGGGCCATCTCTGGAAACACCATATATTTT	CASSLGAISGNTIYF
.	TRBV7-2	.	TRBJ2-5	TGTGCCAGCAGCCCACCTTCTCCGTGGGAGACCCAGTACTTC	CASSPPSPWETQYF
many	TRBV6-5	TRBD1	TRBJ1-1	TGTGCCAGCATTCAAGGGGGCGGAACTGAAGCTTTCTTT	CASIQGGGTEAFF
few	TRBV15	TRBD1	TRBJ1-5	TGTGCCACCAGCGAGGGGGCAAGGCAGCCCCAGCATTTT	CATSEGARQPQHF
many	TRBV7-3	.	TRBJ1-2	TGTGCCAGCAGCCCGCACGGGGGGGGGAACTATGGCTACACCTTC	CASSPHGGGNYGYTF
.	TRBV29-1	.	TRBJ1-4	TGCAGCGCGGGCATAACAGGGATTAATGAAAAACTGTTTTTT	CSAGITGINEKLFF
few	TRBV7-9	.	TRBJ2-5	TGTGCCAGCAGCTTAGTTAGGTTACAAGAGACCCAGTACTTC	CASSLVRLQETQYF
few	TRBV7-6	TRBD1	TRBJ1-2	TGTGCCAGCAGCTTAATCGCCGGGACAGGGGGATCTGGCTACACCTTC	CASSLIAGTGGSGYTF
many	TRBV7-8	TRBD1	TRBJ1-5	TGTGCCAGCAGCACGACAGGGAGTCAGCCCCAGCATTTT	CASSTTGSQPQHF
few	TRBV4-3	.	TRBJ1-4	TGCGCCAGCAGCCACGCACAGAACAGTAATGAAAAACTGTTTTTT	CASSHAQNSNEKLFF
few	TRBV5-1	.	TRBJ2-7	TGCGCCAGCAGCTTGGAGGTTTACCCTTACGAGCAGTACTTC	CASSLEVYPYEQYF
few	TRBV5-8	TRBD2	TRBJ2-1	TGTGCCAGCAGCGAAAGACTAGCGGGGGGGTTGATCAATGAGCAGTTCTTC	CASSERLAGGLINEQFF
few	TRBV12-3/TRBV12-4	.	TRBJ2-1	TGTGCCAGCAGTTTTCGGACTACCACCTACAATGAGCAGTTCTTC	CASSFRTTTYNEQFF
many	TRBV5-1	.	TRBJ2-1	TGCGCCAGCAGCTTGGAACAGGAGCAGTTCTTC	CASSLEQEQFF
many	TRBV5-4	.	TRBJ1-1	TGTGCCAGCAGCCCCGTCGGGAATACTGAAGCTTTCTTT	CASSPVGNTEAFF
.	TRBV7-2	.	TRBJ1-2	TGTGCCAGCAGCTTGGCACAGGGTCCTGGCTACACCTTC	CASSLAQGPGYTF
few	TRBV12-3/TRBV12-4	.	TRBJ2-5	TGTGCCAGCACCCTACAGGGGACCCAGTACTTC	CASTLQGTQYF
few	TRBV6-2/TRBV6-3	.	TRBJ1-5	TGTGCCAGCAGTTACTTAGGGACCAGCAATCAGCCCCAGCATTTT	CASSYLGTSNQPQHF
many	TRBV5-1	TRBD1	TRBJ1-1	TGCGCCAGCAGCCAATCCCCAGGGGGTACTGAAGCTTTCTTT	CASSQSPGGTEAFF
many	TRBV10-3	.	TRBJ2-3	TGTGCCATCAGTGACTGGAACACAGATACGCAGTATTTT	CAISDWNTDTQYF
few	TRBV28	.	TRBJ2-1	TGTGCCAGCACCCTGATCGATTACAATGAGCAGTTCTTC	CASTLIDYNEQFF
many	TRBV14	.	TRBJ2-2	TGTGCCAGCAGCCCTCCCGGCGAACCCGGGGAGCTGTTTTTT	CASSPPGEPGELFF
many	TRBV5-1	.	TRBJ2-6	TGCGCCAGCAGCTTGGAAGGGGCCAACGTCCTGACTTTC	CASSLEGANVLTF
few	TRBV18	.	TRBJ1-1	TGTGCCAGCTCACCCGGTACAGGGTGGGGGAACACTGAAGCTTTCTTT	CASSPGTGWGNTEAFF
many	TRBV6-2/TRBV6-3	.	TRBJ2-3	TGTGCCAGCAGTTACGAAGGAGATACGCAGTATTTT	CASSYEGDTQYF